This is a list of T cell receptor beta chains from one sample in a study of early T cells in non-severe SARS-CoV-2 infection. TCRdb re-called the 5' RACE reads through MiXCR, storing one row per CDR3 protein. This sample carries some 59,000 distinct CDR3 sequences, more than 9% of them seen once, and the ten largest clones take roughly 4.8%. Sequenced: whole blood. The receptor source for this set is an adult who was a healthcare worker with PCR-confirmed SARS-CoV-2 infection or an uninfected control (not recorded which). Each CDR3 is given with its conserved first and last residue. The D gene is left open where the match is weak. The size field is filled for only some rows; it gives once, few, many or a size class.

NA,TRBJ1-5,TRBV11-2,NA,CASSLSGNQPQHF,TGTGCCAGCAGCTTATCCGGGAATCAGCCCCAGCATTTT
NA,TRBJ1-6,TRBV27,NA,CASSLVKVYNSPLHF,TGTGCCAGCAGTTTAGTGAAGGTCTATAATTCACCCCTCCACTTT
NA,TRBJ1-1,TRBV12-3/TRBV12-4,NA,CASSLSGGSEAFF,TGTGCCAGCAGTTTATCGGGCGGTTCTGAAGCTTTCTTT
many,TRBJ2-3,TRBV6-5,NA,CASRPTGPDTQYF,TGTGCCAGCAGACCCACAGGACCAGATACGCAGTATTTT
many,TRBJ1-1,TRBV4-3,NA,CASSQELNTEAFF,TGCGCCAGCAGCCAAGAGCTGAACACTGAAGCTTTCTTT
NA,TRBJ2-1,TRBV5-1,NA,CASSLSHYNEQFF,TGCGCCAGCAGCCTCAGCCACTACAATGAGCAGTTCTTC
many,TRBJ1-2,TRBV7-8,TRBD1,CASSLRTGNGYTF,TGTGCCAGCAGCTTAAGGACAGGGAATGGCTACACCTTC
many,TRBJ2-3,TRBV5-6,NA,CASSWTVGGDTQYF,TGTGCCAGCAGCTGGACAGTGGGAGGAGATACGCAGTATTTT
many,TRBJ2-1,TRBV11-2,TRBD2,CASSSPLTGTSGYNEQFF,TGTGCCAGCAGCTCTCCGCTAACAGGGACTAGCGGGTACAATGAGCAGTTCTTC
few,TRBJ1-1,TRBV28,NA,CASIKHLLGTEAFF,TGTGCCAGCATCAAACATCTCCTGGGAACTGAAGCTTTCTTT
few,TRBJ2-7,TRBV29-1,NA,CSVEDVEQYF,TGCAGCGTTGAGGACGTGGAGCAGTACTTC
NA,TRBJ2-3,TRBV18,NA,CASSPLGGTDTQYF,TGTGCCAGCTCACCATTGGGGGGCACAGATACGCAGTATTTT
NA,TRBJ2-1,TRBV11-3,NA,CASSFSRSLYNEQFF,TGTGCCAGCAGCTTCTCCAGGTCCCTCTACAATGAGCAGTTCTTC
few,TRBJ2-3,TRBV20-1,TRBD2,CSARQTSGGAVGTQYF,TGCAGTGCTCGACAGACTAGCGGGGGGGCCGTAGGTACGCAGTATTTT
NA,TRBJ2-3,TRBV27,NA,CASSLSGGLPVQYF,TGTGCCAGCAGTTTATCGGGGGGACTCCCGGTGCAGTATTTT
few,TRBJ2-5,TRBV7-2,TRBD2,CASSLFPAGGEETQYF,TGTGCCAGCAGCTTATTCCCAGCGGGAGGGGAAGAGACCCAGTACTTC
many,TRBJ2-1,TRBV10-3,NA,CAISADNEQFF,TGTGCCATCAGTGCGGACAATGAGCAGTTCTTC
many,TRBJ2-1,TRBV7-8,TRBD1,CASSIAGGEQFF,TGTGCCAGCAGCATCGCAGGGGGCGAGCAGTTCTTC
NA,TRBJ2-5,TRBV7-2,NA,CASSLGGLETQYF,TGTGCCAGCAGCTTAGGGGGGCTGGAGACCCAGTACTTC
many,TRBJ2-7,TRBV12-3/TRBV12-4,NA,CASAPGRGPAYEQYF,TGTGCCAGCGCACCCGGCAGGGGCCCCGCCTACGAGCAGTACTTC
few,TRBJ2-3,TRBV5-4,NA,CASSSDRLSTDTQYF,TGTGCCAGCAGTTCCGACAGGCTCTCTACAGATACGCAGTATTTT
many,TRBJ2-7,TRBV20-1,NA,CSAGWRQEQYF,TGCAGTGCGGGCTGGCGTCAGGAGCAGTACTTC
NA,TRBJ2-5,TRBV20-1,TRBD2,CSARDFEQVTLAGEETQYF,TGCAGTGCTAGAGATTTTGAACAGGTTACTCTAGCGGGAGAAGAGACCCAGTACTTC
few,TRBJ2-7,TRBV3-1,TRBD1,CASSPGTGQTYEQYF,TGTGCCAGCAGCCCAGGGACAGGGCAAACCTACGAGCAGTACTTC
many,TRBJ1-1,TRBV6-1,TRBD1,CASSEQGGTEAFF,TGTGCCAGCAGTGAACAGGGGGGCACTGAAGCTTTCTTT
NA,TRBJ2-1,TRBV5-1,NA,CASSLRGGTWLSSYNEQFF,TGCGCCAGCAGCTTAAGAGGAGGGACCTGGCTTAGCTCCTACAATGAGCAGTTCTTC
NA,TRBJ1-2,TRBV29-1,TRBD1,CSVGTGAPRSYGYTF,TGCAGCGTTGGGACAGGGGCACCGAGATCCTATGGCTACACCTTC
NA,TRBJ1-4,TRBV5-1,NA,CASSLAPFVGENEKLFF,TGCGCCAGCAGCTTGGCCCCCTTTGTAGGGGAGAATGAAAAACTGTTTTTT
few,TRBJ1-6,TRBV6-1,NA,CASSGTLIGTNSPLHF,TGTGCCAGCAGTGGGACCCTTATCGGGACCAATTCACCCCTCCACTTT
few,TRBJ1-6,TRBV15,NA,CATIAVRLHF,TGTGCCACCATCGCCGTCCGCCTCCACTTT
NA,TRBJ1-2,TRBV2,NA,CASSEVENYGYTF,TGTGCCAGCAGTGAAGTTGAAAACTATGGCTACACCTTC
many,TRBJ1-1,TRBV6-6,TRBD1,CASSRQGGTEAFF,TGTGCCAGCAGCCGACAGGGCGGCACTGAAGCTTTCTTT
many,TRBJ2-2,TRBV20-1,TRBD1,CSARGDRGRDTGELFF,TGCAGTGCTAGAGGGGACAGGGGGCGCGACACCGGGGAGCTGTTTTTT
many,TRBJ2-1,TRBV20-1,NA,CSAGDSPRSYNEQFF,TGCAGTGCGGGGGACTCTCCGCGCTCCTACAATGAGCAGTTCTTC
many,TRBJ2-7,TRBV11-2,TRBD1,CASSRTRQGASYEQYF,TGTGCCAGCAGCCGGACCAGACAGGGGGCTTCCTACGAGCAGTACTTC
few,TRBJ2-7,TRBV19,NA,CASSTDRSKPYEQYF,TGTGCCAGTAGTACGGACCGCAGTAAACCCTACGAGCAGTACTTC
few,TRBJ1-5,TRBV6-1,TRBD1,CASSDTDRGHQPQHF,TGTGCCAGCAGTGACACCGACAGGGGTCATCAGCCCCAGCATTTT
few,TRBJ1-5,TRBV5-1,NA,CASSLDSSGPQHF,TGCGCCAGCAGCTTGGATTCGAGTGGGCCCCAGCATTTT
NA,TRBJ2-1,TRBV20-1,TRBD2,CSAEAGVGLRYNEQFF,TGCAGTGCCGAAGCGGGGGTGGGGCTGCGGTACAATGAGCAGTTCTTC
few,TRBJ2-3,TRBV4-2,TRBD2,CASSRDGGVDTQYF,TGTGCCAGCAGCCGGGACGGGGGGGTTGATACGCAGTATTTT
many,TRBJ2-5,TRBV12-3/TRBV12-4,TRBD2,CASKRGKETQYF,TGTGCCAGCAAGCGGGGCAAAGAGACCCAGTACTTC
many,TRBJ2-3,TRBV7-8,NA,CASSLVPLALADTQYF,TGTGCCAGCAGCTTAGTCCCTTTGGCTCTAGCAGATACGCAGTATTTT
NA,TRBJ2-3,TRBV5-5,TRBD1,CASSRDRGDTQYF,TGTGCCAGCAGCCGGGACAGGGGAGATACGCAGTATTTT
many,TRBJ2-5,TRBV11-2,TRBD2,CASSLVGGSRETQYF,TGTGCCAGCAGCTTGGTCGGGGGGAGCCGGGAGACCCAGTACTTC
many,TRBJ2-5,TRBV18,NA,CASSPQGTRETQYF,TGTGCCAGCTCACCACAAGGGACCAGAGAGACCCAGTACTTC
once,TRBJ1-2,TRBV2,NA,CASMRWSYGYTF,TGTGCCAGCATGCGATGGAGCTATGGCTACACCTTC
NA,TRBJ2-1,TRBV7-7,NA,CASSLGLSYDNEQFF,TGTGCTAGCAGCTTAGGTCTGAGCTACGACAATGAGCAGTTCTTC
few,TRBJ2-3,TRBV7-6,TRBD2,CASSLFRTSGSTQYF,TGTGCCAGCAGCTTATTTCGGACTAGCGGGAGTACGCAGTATTTT
many,TRBJ1-1,TRBV12-3/TRBV12-4,NA,CASRETDQNTEAFF,TGTGCCAGCAGGGAGACAGACCAGAACACTGAAGCTTTCTTT
NA,TRBJ2-4,TRBV28,NA,CASSLSTGRTGNIQYF,TGTGCCAGCAGTTTATCGACCGGTAGGACCGGAAACATTCAGTACTTC
many,TRBJ2-7,TRBV28,NA,CASSSPGVGNFYEQYF,TGTGCCAGCAGTTCCCCTGGGGTAGGGAACTTCTACGAGCAGTACTTC
many,TRBJ2-2,TRBV20-1,NA,CSASSGLGMAGELFF,TGCAGTGCTAGCTCGGGCCTTGGGATGGCCGGGGAGCTGTTTTTT
few,TRBJ1-6,TRBV3-2,NA,CASSQGAYGNSPLHF,TGTGCCAGCAGCCAAGGGGCATACGGAAATTCACCCCTCCACTTT
few,TRBJ2-3,TRBV29-1,NA,CSVERGRAPGTQYF,TGCAGCGTTGAAAGGGGCAGGGCCCCCGGTACGCAGTATTTT
few,TRBJ2-5,TRBV7-2,TRBD2,CASSRKGLAGGIQETQYF,TGTGCCAGCAGCCGTAAGGGACTAGCGGGGGGGATACAAGAGACCCAGTACTTC
many,TRBJ2-2,TRBV9,NA,CASSVAMGAGTGELFF,TGTGCCAGCAGCGTAGCTATGGGTGCGGGCACCGGGGAGCTGTTTTTT
many,TRBJ1-1,TRBV7-2,TRBD1,CASSPKAGTGFMNTEAFF,TGTGCCAGCAGCCCAAAAGCCGGGACAGGGTTCATGAACACTGAAGCTTTCTTT
many,TRBJ2-3,TRBV9,NA,CASSVEGRSTDTQYF,TGTGCCAGCAGCGTAGAGGGGAGGAGCACAGATACGCAGTATTTT
many,TRBJ2-3,TRBV20-1,TRBD2,CSARDSGGTDTQYF,TGCAGTGCTAGAGATAGCGGGGGCACAGATACGCAGTATTTT
many,TRBJ1-2,TRBV5-5,TRBD1,CASSTRTGQDGYTF,TGTGCCAGCAGCACCCGGACAGGTCAGGATGGCTACACCTTC